This paragraph covers one TCR beta chain sequence. The data originate from a study of T cells in Graves' hyperthyroidism and ophthalmopathy. Amplification yielded TCR beta CDR3 regions, with RNA transcripts as the source. HTBI primers were employed in a first-round RT-PCR of the TCR CDR3. TCRdb ran MiXCR on the multiplex PCR reads and lists one entry per CDR3 protein. The table lists about 340,000 distinct CDR3 sequences, roughly 18% of them singletons. The germline gives CDR1 MDHEN, CDR2 SYDVKM. The V and J ends lost 6 bases and 3 bases respectively, with 15 bases between them. CDR3 size: 14 residues.

Material: blood. The J gene is TRBJ2-7, the V gene TRBV28, with TRBD1 as a possible D gene (5 bases). The TCR was taken from a woman aged 45-65 years with Graves' hyperthyroidism. The CDR3 reads CASRTTVLGYEQYF. The CDR3 DNA reads as TGTGCCAGCAGAACGACAGTCCTAGGCTACGAGCAGTACTTC.